The source of this TCR beta chain is a study of OX40 agonist ivuxolimab in advanced cancers. Whole-study findings and limits: Low normalized T-cell clonal expansion also characterized some of the nonresponders. The mean number of expanded clones was higher in CD8+ T cells than in CD4+.

The CDR3 has 15 amino acids. V shed 2 bases and J 10 bases; nucleotides not matched to a gene: 11. Germline assignment: CDR1 MRHNA and CDR2 SNTAGT. A remark on this clone: Its antigen is undetermined.

The table came from immunoSEQ multiplex PCR; TCRdb's copy has only in-frame clones and leaves some out. In the table there are some 15,000 clones, about 80% of which are singletons. The sequenced sample was CD4+ or CD8+ T cells sorted from blood, obtained in a trial of the OX40 agonist ivuxolimab. The clonotype comes from an adult with an advanced solid tumor such as melanoma, head and neck, liver or kidney cancer. The rearrangement links TRBV6-4 to TRBJ2-3; 8 bases agree with TRBD1. The CDR3 here is CASSDRSGQGNAQYF. The DNA of the CDR3 is TGTGCCAGCAGTGACCGATCTGGACAGGGAAACGCGCAGTATTTT.